This TCR beta chain was identified during a study of spatial heterogeneity in lung cancer. From the 5' RACE reads, TCRdb called clonotypes with MiXCR, one entry per CDR3 protein. The repertoire consists of some 15,000 distinct CDR3 sequences, with approximately 11% occurring once and the leading ten covering over 30%. Time point meaning: sample taken at primary tumor resection. In each case, whole RNA from tumor, nontumor lung or frozen PBMC was sequenced unsorted. This clonotype was picked up many times. Per the germline V gene, CDR1 is MDHEN and CDR2 is SYDVKM. With V trimmed by 4 bases and J by 7 bases, 8 bases remained unmatched. The CDR3 has 14 amino acids.

This receptor was identified in a female donor with early-stage non-small cell lung cancer. Sample: PBMCs, taken at surgery. The rearrangement links TRBV28 to TRBJ2-7; 9 bases map to TRBD2. The CDR3 DNA is TGTGCCAGCAGTTCCCTAGCGGGGTCTTTGGAGCAGTACTTC. Protein sequence: CASSSLAGSLEQYF.